The clone carrying this TCR beta chain occurred many times. Its antigen is unidentified. The data derive from a study of neurological immune-mediated disorders. General observations from the study: The most TCR clonal expansion was seen in HTLV-1-associated myelopathy, and the least was seen in multiple sclerosis, which fell below healthy controls.

Trimming took 3 bases from V and 3 from J; bases not matched to a gene: 5. The CDR3 sequence is 15 residues long. Germline lookup yields CDR1 SGHRS and CDR2 YFSETQ. The cDNA was synthesized by means of template-switch 5'RACE, which was carried out with 10-nucleotide random UMIs. TCRdb fed the 5' RACE reads into MiXCR, producing one record per CDR3 protein. The data show some 66,000 distinct CDR3 sequences, nearly 3.5% seen once. The sequencing sample was made of PBMCs. The sequence was obtained from a man between 35 and 55 years old with multiple sclerosis. The chain carries TRBV5-1 and TRBJ2-1; 8 bases align to TRBD1. CDR3 bases: TGCGCCAGCAGCTCACAGGGGGAGATCTACAATGAGCAGTTCTTC. Its translation is CASSSQGEIYNEQFF.